This T cell receptor (beta chain) came from a study of esophageal squamous cell carcinoma under preoperative chemotherapy. Study-level information: Both tumor-infiltrating lymphocytes and peripheral blood T cells were profiled. General study findings and limits: Peripheral T cells migrating into the tumor appeared to partly supply post-treatment tumor-infiltrating lymphocytes. Tumor-infiltrating lymphocytes showed no significant post-chemotherapy TCR diversity increase, unlike peripheral T cells.

Documented time point: after preoperative PTX-NDP chemotherapy. TCRdb redid the calling of the PCR reads with MiXCR, one entry per CDR3 protein. This sample has 34,000 or so distinct CDR3 sequences, with 40% to 65% found just once. The CDR3 totals 14 residues. CDR1 SGHTA and CDR2 FQGNSA come from the germline V gene. To note about this clonotype: As yet, its antigen is unknown. Sequence at one end of the junction differs from germline and may be a read error.

The sample was acquired from a patient given preoperative chemotherapy. This sequence originates from a human donor with esophageal squamous cell carcinoma. The donor label of this sample is uncertain. This chain uses TRBV7-2 with TRBJ2-5; TRBD2 agrees at 9 bases. The CDR3 nucleotides read TGTGCGGGCAGCGGGGGGCGTAGCCAAGATACCCAGTATTTC. It specifies CAGSGGRSQDTQYF.